This T cell receptor beta chain originates from a study of a mutant IDH1 vaccine in newly diagnosed glioma. The method was immunoSEQ multiplex PCR; TCRdb's version includes in-frame clones alone and lacks a portion of them. Of 82,000 or so clones listed, approximately 85% are singletons. Concerning this clone: Its antigen is as yet unknown.

Germline V lookup: CDR1 LNHDA, CDR2 SQIVND (reference sequence). CDR3 length equals 16 residues. J gave up 7 bases and V 5 bases, and 10 bases lay outside the gene matches. Time point given: week 23, last vaccination. A single vaccine dose contained 300 ug of mutant IDH1 20-mer peptide, and topical imiquimod was used with it. This receptor was taken from a man aged 30 to 39 with glioma. Some clones in this sample may be carry-over from other donors' samples. Sequencing used PBMCs, obtained from a glioma patient whose treatment included an IDH1 peptide vaccine. The J gene is TRBJ2-1, the V gene TRBV19; 11 bases are shared with TRBD1. CDR3: CASSSSRDRGRNEQFF. The CDR3 DNA follows: TGTGCCAGTAGTTCCTCTCGGGACAGGGGGAGAAATGAGCAGTTCTTC.